Listed below are T cell receptor beta chains from one sample, sequenced in a study of blood T cell repertoires in COVID-19. TCRdb's copy holds only in-frame clones and misses some; the assay was immunoSEQ multiplex PCR. The top ten clones hold roughly 0.95% of a sample with around 240,000 clones, around 90% of them seen once. Source material: PBMCs or T cells enriched from blood (not recorded which). All receptors derive from a man in his fifties who had been exposed to COVID-19. Each CDR3 is given with its conserved first and last residue.

v_call	j_call	cdr3_aa
TRBV5-1	TRBJ1-1	CASSSRVRTEAFF
TRBV7-2	TRBJ1-5	CASSPGQTNQPQHF
TRBV29-1	TRBJ2-3	CSVEDPGVQGTQYF
TRBV5-1	TRBJ2-7	CASSFQGSGYEQYF
TRBV7-2	TRBJ2-5	CASSPGSGRAGGETQYF
TRBV15	TRBJ1-1	CATSISRGYTEAFF
TRBV18	TRBJ1-1	CASSPFGQGYTEAFF
TRBV2	TRBJ2-7	CASSIQGGVDEQYF
TRBV28	TRBJ1-1	CASSLSSGGYLNTEAFF
TRBV28	TRBJ2-4	CATLDNTPKNIQYF
TRBV4-2	TRBJ1-6	CASSPPVGTDNSPLHF
TRBV28	TRBJ1-2	CASSTRGAGYTF